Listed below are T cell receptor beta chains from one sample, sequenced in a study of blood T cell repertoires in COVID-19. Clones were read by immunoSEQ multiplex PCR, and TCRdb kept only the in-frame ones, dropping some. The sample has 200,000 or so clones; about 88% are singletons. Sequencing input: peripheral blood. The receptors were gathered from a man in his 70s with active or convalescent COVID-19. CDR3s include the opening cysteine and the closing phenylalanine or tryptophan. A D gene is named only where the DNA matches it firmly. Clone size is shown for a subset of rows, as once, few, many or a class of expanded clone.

cdr3_nt: TGTGCCAGCAGTTACCCTAGCGGCATGTGGACAGATACGCAGTATTTT
cdr3_aa: CASSYPSGMWTDTQYF
clone_size: once
d_call: TRBD2
v_call: TRBV6-2/TRBV6-3
j_call: TRBJ2-3

cdr3_nt: TGTGCCAGCAGCTCGGGACAGGGGCAAGAGACCCAGTACTTC
cdr3_aa: CASSSGQGQETQYF
clone_size: NA
d_call: TRBD1
v_call: TRBV11-2
j_call: TRBJ2-5

cdr3_nt: TGTGCCAGCAGCCAAGGCCAGGCTGGAAACACCATATATTTT
cdr3_aa: CASSQGQAGNTIYF
clone_size: NA
d_call: NA
v_call: TRBV3-1/TRBV3-2
j_call: TRBJ1-3

cdr3_nt: TGTGCCAGCAGTCCAGCGGGGGGAACAGATACGCAGTATTTT
cdr3_aa: CASSPAGGTDTQYF
clone_size: NA
d_call: TRBD2
v_call: TRBV25-1
j_call: TRBJ2-3

cdr3_nt: TGTGCCAGTAGGAGGACAGGGAGCTCCTATAATTCACCCCTCCACTTT
cdr3_aa: CASRRTGSSYNSPLHF
clone_size: NA
d_call: TRBD1
v_call: TRBV19
j_call: TRBJ1-6

cdr3_nt: TGTGCCAGCAGTTACATGAGGGCCCAGGGGACCGGGGAGCTGTTTTTT
cdr3_aa: CASSYMRAQGTGELFF
clone_size: NA
d_call: NA
v_call: TRBV6-2/TRBV6-3
j_call: TRBJ2-2

cdr3_nt: TGTGCCAGCAGTTCCCTAGATTCTTGGGGCGATACGCAGTATTTT
cdr3_aa: CASSSLDSWGDTQYF
clone_size: NA
d_call: NA
v_call: TRBV28
j_call: TRBJ2-3

cdr3_nt: TGTGCCAGCAGCCTAGGACTAGCGGGATGGTTCTTC
cdr3_aa: CASSLGLAGWFF
clone_size: NA
d_call: TRBD2
v_call: TRBV5-6
j_call: TRBJ2-1

cdr3_nt: TGTGCCAGCAGCTTTGGTAGGCGGGGCTCACTGAGCACAGATACGCAGTATTTT
cdr3_aa: CASSFGRRGSLSTDTQYF
clone_size: NA
d_call: NA
v_call: TRBV11-2
j_call: TRBJ2-3

cdr3_nt: TGTGCCAGCAGGAGGAATGCGATTAACTATGGCTACACCTTC
cdr3_aa: CASRRNAINYGYTF
clone_size: few
d_call: NA
v_call: TRBV2
j_call: TRBJ1-2

cdr3_nt: TGTGCCAGTAGTAGGAGATTAGGGGGCGGACGAGAAGAGACCCAGTACTTC
cdr3_aa: CASSRRLGGGREETQYF
clone_size: NA
d_call: TRBD1
v_call: TRBV19
j_call: TRBJ2-5

cdr3_nt: TGTGCCAGCTCACAATTGACTAGCGGGAGTGGAGAGCAGTTCTTC
cdr3_aa: CASSQLTSGSGEQFF
clone_size: NA
d_call: TRBD2
v_call: TRBV18
j_call: TRBJ2-1

cdr3_nt: TGCGCCAGCAGCTTGTTGGGGCAGTCCCCGGATACGCAGTATTTT
cdr3_aa: CASSLLGQSPDTQYF
clone_size: NA
d_call: NA
v_call: TRBV5-1
j_call: TRBJ2-3

cdr3_nt: TGTGCCAGCAGCGCGCGGGACAGGGCAGGGAATGAGCAGTTCTTC
cdr3_aa: CASSARDRAGNEQFF
clone_size: NA
d_call: TRBD1
v_call: TRBV7-2
j_call: TRBJ2-1

cdr3_nt: TGTGCCAGCGCCCAGGAGGGGCGTTTGGCGGGACGGACAGATACGCAGTATTTT
cdr3_aa: CASAQEGRLAGRTDTQYF
clone_size: NA
d_call: NA
v_call: TRBV6-4
j_call: TRBJ2-3

cdr3_nt: TGCAGCGTAGGTACGGGGGCTGGAAACACCATATATTTT
cdr3_aa: CSVGTGAGNTIYF
clone_size: NA
d_call: NA
v_call: TRBV29-1
j_call: TRBJ1-3

cdr3_nt: TGTGCCAGCAGCTTGCTTTTTTCGTCGGCAGGGAATCAGCCCCAGCATTTT
cdr3_aa: CASSLLFSSAGNQPQHF
clone_size: NA
d_call: NA
v_call: TRBV5-8
j_call: TRBJ1-5

cdr3_nt: TGTGCCAGTAGTATAGTGGGACAGGGGGCCCGTGGCTACACCTTC
cdr3_aa: CASSIVGQGARGYTF
clone_size: few
d_call: TRBD1
v_call: TRBV19
j_call: TRBJ1-2

cdr3_nt: TGCGCCAGCAGCTTGGTCGTGGGAGCGGGGAATGAGCAGTTCTTC
cdr3_aa: CASSLVVGAGNEQFF
clone_size: NA
d_call: TRBD2
v_call: TRBV5-1
j_call: TRBJ2-1

cdr3_nt: TGCGCCAGCAGCCGCCCAGGGAGCAATCAGCCCCAGCATTTT
cdr3_aa: CASSRPGSNQPQHF
clone_size: NA
d_call: NA
v_call: TRBV4-1
j_call: TRBJ1-5

cdr3_nt: TGTGCCAGAAGCTTAGGGGGGGTGGAAGGTCAAGAGACCCAGTACTTC
cdr3_aa: CARSLGGVEGQETQYF
clone_size: NA
d_call: NA
v_call: TRBV7-5
j_call: TRBJ2-5

cdr3_nt: TGTGCCAGCAGCAGCGGGACAGGGGACAATTCACCCCTCCACTTT
cdr3_aa: CASSSGTGDNSPLHF
clone_size: NA
d_call: TRBD1
v_call: TRBV5-4
j_call: TRBJ1-6

cdr3_nt: TGTGCCAGCAGCTACGGGACAGGGGGTTGGTACGAGCAGTACTTC
cdr3_aa: CASSYGTGGWYEQYF
clone_size: NA
d_call: TRBD1
v_call: TRBV11-2
j_call: TRBJ2-7

cdr3_nt: TGCAGCGTTGGAAAAGGGACAGGAGAAGTCTATGGCTACACCTTC
cdr3_aa: CSVGKGTGEVYGYTF
clone_size: once
d_call: TRBD1
v_call: TRBV29-1
j_call: TRBJ1-2

cdr3_nt: TGTGCCAGCAGCTTGTTGAGGGCCTCCTACAATGAGCAGTTCTTC
cdr3_aa: CASSLLRASYNEQFF
clone_size: NA
d_call: NA
v_call: TRBV5-5
j_call: TRBJ2-1

cdr3_nt: TGTGCCAGCAGCTTAGATACGGGACAGAGCTACGAGCAGTACTTC
cdr3_aa: CASSLDTGQSYEQYF
clone_size: NA
d_call: TRBD1
v_call: TRBV11-2
j_call: TRBJ2-7

cdr3_nt: TGTGCCAGCTCTCGGGGCGGGACTGCCTACGAGCAGTACTTC
cdr3_aa: CASSRGGTAYEQYF
clone_size: NA
d_call: NA
v_call: TRBV7-2
j_call: TRBJ2-7

cdr3_nt: TGTGCCAGCAGTAGGACAGGCAATCAGCCCCAGCATTTT
cdr3_aa: CASSRTGNQPQHF
clone_size: NA
d_call: NA
v_call: TRBV5-6
j_call: TRBJ1-5

cdr3_nt: TGTGCCATCAGTGAGGAGTTGGGTAGCCAGCCCCAGCATTTT
cdr3_aa: CAISEELGSQPQHF
clone_size: NA
d_call: NA
v_call: TRBV10-3
j_call: TRBJ1-5

cdr3_nt: TGCGCCAGCCGGACAGGGCCTGGGGCCAACGTCCTGACTTTC
cdr3_aa: CASRTGPGANVLTF
clone_size: NA
d_call: TRBD1
v_call: TRBV5-1
j_call: TRBJ2-6

cdr3_nt: TGCAGTGCTAGAATGACATACGAGCAGTACTTC
cdr3_aa: CSARMTYEQYF
clone_size: NA
d_call: NA
v_call: TRBV20-1
j_call: TRBJ2-7

cdr3_nt: TGTGCCAGCAGCTACCCGGAAAGCGGGAGAACCCAGTACTTC
cdr3_aa: CASSYPESGRTQYF
clone_size: few
d_call: TRBD2
v_call: TRBV7-2
j_call: TRBJ2-5

cdr3_nt: TGTGCCAGCAGCCATTACGGGACAGCCCCTGGCAATCAGCCCCAGCATTTT
cdr3_aa: CASSHYGTAPGNQPQHF
clone_size: NA
d_call: TRBD1
v_call: TRBV7-8
j_call: TRBJ1-5